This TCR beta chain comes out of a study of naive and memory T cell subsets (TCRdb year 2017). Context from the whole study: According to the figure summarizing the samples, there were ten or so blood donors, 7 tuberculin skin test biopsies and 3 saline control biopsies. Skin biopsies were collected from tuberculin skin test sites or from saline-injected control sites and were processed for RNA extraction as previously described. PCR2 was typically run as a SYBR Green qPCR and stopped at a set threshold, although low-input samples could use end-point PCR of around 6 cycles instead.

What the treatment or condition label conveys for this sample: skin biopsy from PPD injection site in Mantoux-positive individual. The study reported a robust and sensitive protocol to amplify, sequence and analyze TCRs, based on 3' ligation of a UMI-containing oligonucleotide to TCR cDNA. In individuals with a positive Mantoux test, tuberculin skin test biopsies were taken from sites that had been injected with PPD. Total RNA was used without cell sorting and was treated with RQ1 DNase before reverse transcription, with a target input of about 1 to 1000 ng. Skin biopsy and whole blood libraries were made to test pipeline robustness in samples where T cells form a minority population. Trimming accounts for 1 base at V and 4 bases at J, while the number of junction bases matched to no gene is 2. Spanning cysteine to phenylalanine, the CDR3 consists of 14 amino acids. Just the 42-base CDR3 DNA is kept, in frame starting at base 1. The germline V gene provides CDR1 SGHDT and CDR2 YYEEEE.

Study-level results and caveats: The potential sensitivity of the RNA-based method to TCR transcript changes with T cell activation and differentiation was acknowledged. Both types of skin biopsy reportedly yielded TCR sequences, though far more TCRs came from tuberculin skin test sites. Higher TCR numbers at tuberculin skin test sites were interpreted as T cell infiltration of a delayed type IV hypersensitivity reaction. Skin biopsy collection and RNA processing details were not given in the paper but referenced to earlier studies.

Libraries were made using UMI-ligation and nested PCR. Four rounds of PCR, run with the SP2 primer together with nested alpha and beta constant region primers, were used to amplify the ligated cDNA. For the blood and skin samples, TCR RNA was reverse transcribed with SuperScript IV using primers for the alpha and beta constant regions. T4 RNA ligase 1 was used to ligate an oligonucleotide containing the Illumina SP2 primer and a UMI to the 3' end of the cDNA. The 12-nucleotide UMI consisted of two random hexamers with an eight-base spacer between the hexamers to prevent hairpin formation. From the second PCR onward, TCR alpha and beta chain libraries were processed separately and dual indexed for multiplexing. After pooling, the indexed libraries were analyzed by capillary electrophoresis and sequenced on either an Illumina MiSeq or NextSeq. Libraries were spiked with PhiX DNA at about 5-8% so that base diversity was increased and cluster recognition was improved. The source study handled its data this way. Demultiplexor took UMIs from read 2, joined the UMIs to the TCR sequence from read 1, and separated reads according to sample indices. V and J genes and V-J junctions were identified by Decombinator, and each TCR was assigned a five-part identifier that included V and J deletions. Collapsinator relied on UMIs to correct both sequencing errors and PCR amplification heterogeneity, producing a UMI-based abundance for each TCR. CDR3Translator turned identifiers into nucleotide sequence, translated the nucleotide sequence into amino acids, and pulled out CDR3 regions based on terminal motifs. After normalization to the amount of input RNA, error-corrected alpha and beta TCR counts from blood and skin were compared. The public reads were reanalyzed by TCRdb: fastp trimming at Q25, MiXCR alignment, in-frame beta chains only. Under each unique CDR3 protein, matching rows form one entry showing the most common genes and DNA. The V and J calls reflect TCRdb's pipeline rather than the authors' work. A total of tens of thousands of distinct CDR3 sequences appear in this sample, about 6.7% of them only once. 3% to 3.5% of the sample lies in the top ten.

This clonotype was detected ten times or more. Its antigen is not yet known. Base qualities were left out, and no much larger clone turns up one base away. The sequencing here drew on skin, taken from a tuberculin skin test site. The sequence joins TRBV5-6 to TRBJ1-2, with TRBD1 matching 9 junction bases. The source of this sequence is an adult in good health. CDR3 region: CASSLPTGGYGYTF. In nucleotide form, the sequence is TGTGCCAGCAGCTTGCCGACAGGGGGCTATGGCTACACCTTC.